These T cell receptor beta chains were read from a single sample in a study of blood T cells in healthy people across ages. TCRdb re-analysed the 5' RACE reads in MiXCR, keeping a single row per CDR3 protein. The sample consists of roughly 800,000 distinct CDR3 sequences, about three fifths of them appearing once. Sequencing was carried out using blood. Receptors were obtained from a man in his thirties or forties in good health. Both conserved end residues are part of each CDR3. D genes are given only for firm matches. Only some rows state a clone size, as once, few, many or a class for expanded clones.

v_gene: TRBV5-1
j_gene: TRBJ2-7
abundance: NA
d_gene: NA
CDR3aa: CASSFSSNEQYF
CDR3nt: TGCGCCAGCAGCTTTTCCTCGAACGAGCAGTACTTC

v_gene: TRBV29-1
j_gene: TRBJ2-7
abundance: NA
d_gene: TRBD2
CDR3aa: CSVESGTASGRAGEQYF
CDR3nt: TGCAGCGTTGAGTCAGGAACCGCTAGCGGGAGGGCCGGCGAGCAGTACTTC

v_gene: TRBV7-6
j_gene: TRBJ1-2
abundance: NA
d_gene: NA
CDR3aa: CASSLEPTETVDGYTF
CDR3nt: TGTGCCAGCAGCTTAGAACCGACAGAGACGGTGGATGGCTACACCTTC

v_gene: TRBV9
j_gene: TRBJ2-1
abundance: NA
d_gene: NA
CDR3aa: CASSVATYPETQFF
CDR3nt: TGTGCCAGCAGCGTAGCTACCTACCCCGAGACCCAGTTCTTC

v_gene: TRBV27
j_gene: TRBJ2-7
abundance: NA
d_gene: TRBD1
CDR3aa: CASSRTGRNYEQYF
CDR3nt: TGTGCCAGCAGTAGGACAGGGAGGAACTACGAGCAGTACTTC

v_gene: TRBV30
j_gene: TRBJ2-1
abundance: NA
d_gene: NA
CDR3aa: CAWSWDLLGDEQFF
CDR3nt: TGTGCCTGGAGTTGGGACCTCCTAGGCGATGAGCAGTTCTTC

v_gene: TRBV6-1
j_gene: TRBJ2-3
abundance: NA
d_gene: NA
CDR3aa: CASRSGLNTDTQYF
CDR3nt: TGTGCCAGCAGATCCGGACTAAACACAGATACGCAGTATTTT

v_gene: TRBV28
j_gene: TRBJ2-7
abundance: few
d_gene: TRBD1
CDR3aa: CASSDRGSYEQYF
CDR3nt: TGTGCCAGCAGCGACAGGGGTTCCTACGAGCAGTACTTC

v_gene: TRBV5-6
j_gene: TRBJ1-2
abundance: NA
d_gene: NA
CDR3aa: CASSRGRIYGYTF
CDR3nt: TGTGCCAGCTCCAGGGGACGTATTTATGGCTACACCTTC

v_gene: TRBV4-3
j_gene: TRBJ2-7
abundance: NA
d_gene: TRBD2
CDR3aa: CASSQVDSSGRAKEQYF
CDR3nt: TGCGCCAGCAGCCAGGTAGACTCTAGCGGGAGGGCCAAAGAGCAGTACTTC

v_gene: TRBV6-4
j_gene: TRBJ1-2
abundance: NA
d_gene: NA
CDR3aa: CASRGGYTF
CDR3nt: TGTGCCAGCCGGGGTGGCTACACCTTC

v_gene: TRBV7-6
j_gene: TRBJ2-5
abundance: few
d_gene: NA
CDR3aa: CASSSIDTRETQYF
CDR3nt: TGTGCCAGCAGCTCGATCGACACGAGAGAGACCCAGTACTTC

v_gene: TRBV6-6
j_gene: TRBJ1-4
abundance: NA
d_gene: TRBD1
CDR3aa: CASSYIRGPLTNEKLFF
CDR3nt: TGTGCCAGCAGTTACATCAGGGGGCCATTAACTAATGAAAAACTGTTTTTT

v_gene: TRBV28
j_gene: TRBJ2-7
abundance: NA
d_gene: TRBD2
CDR3aa: CASSLGGENLYEQYF
CDR3nt: TGTGCCAGCAGTTTGGGAGGGGAAAACCTCTACGAGCAGTACTTC

v_gene: TRBV12-3/TRBV12-4
j_gene: TRBJ1-5
abundance: NA
d_gene: NA
CDR3aa: CASSPLGSGNQPQHF
CDR3nt: TGTGCCAGCAGTCCCCTGGGGTCGGGGAATCAGCCCCAGCATTTT

v_gene: TRBV14
j_gene: TRBJ2-1
abundance: once
d_gene: NA
CDR3aa: CASSQDAAGRQFF
CDR3nt: TGTGCCAGCAGCCAAGATGCCGCGGGAAGGCAGTTCTTC

v_gene: TRBV29-1
j_gene: TRBJ2-1
abundance: NA
d_gene: NA
CDR3aa: CSVEDGGLNNEQFF
CDR3nt: TGCAGCGTTGAAGATGGGGGGCTGAACAATGAGCAGTTCTTC

v_gene: TRBV5-1
j_gene: TRBJ2-7
abundance: few
d_gene: TRBD1
CDR3aa: CASSPGQGTDEQYF
CDR3nt: TGCGCCAGCAGCCCGGGACAGGGTACGGACGAGCAGTACTTC

v_gene: TRBV29-1
j_gene: TRBJ1-5
abundance: NA
d_gene: NA
CDR3aa: CSVAGAAGQPQHF
CDR3nt: TGCAGCGTTGCAGGGGCAGCGGGTCAGCCCCAGCATTTT

v_gene: TRBV6-6
j_gene: TRBJ1-5
abundance: NA
d_gene: TRBD1
CDR3aa: CASHRGVSNQPQHF
CDR3nt: TGTGCCAGCCACAGGGGAGTTAGCAATCAGCCCCAGCATTTT

v_gene: TRBV24-1
j_gene: TRBJ2-5
abundance: NA
d_gene: TRBD1
CDR3aa: CATSDVGQGTGETQYF
CDR3nt: TGTGCCACCAGTGATGTCGGCCAAGGGACAGGGGAGACCCAGTACTTC

v_gene: TRBV27
j_gene: TRBJ2-2
abundance: NA
d_gene: NA
CDR3aa: CASSLIRSTGELFF
CDR3nt: TGTGCCAGCAGTTTAATACGGAGCACCGGGGAGCTGTTTTTT

v_gene: TRBV12-3/TRBV12-4
j_gene: TRBJ2-1
abundance: NA
d_gene: TRBD1
CDR3aa: CASSRQGNYNEQFF
CDR3nt: TGTGCCAGCAGTCGACAGGGGAACTACAATGAGCAGTTCTTC

v_gene: TRBV7-9
j_gene: TRBJ1-4
abundance: once
d_gene: NA
CDR3aa: CASSLSSGTNEKLFF
CDR3nt: TGTGCCAGCAGCTTATCATCGGGGACTAATGAAAAACTGTTTTTT

v_gene: TRBV29-1
j_gene: TRBJ1-1
abundance: NA
d_gene: NA
CDR3aa: CSVGHMNTEAFF
CDR3nt: TGCAGCGTGGGACACATGAACACTGAAGCTTTCTTT

v_gene: TRBV24-1
j_gene: TRBJ1-2
abundance: NA
d_gene: NA
CDR3aa: CATSDSDPDMSLGYTF
CDR3nt: TGTGCCACCAGTGATTCCGACCCGGACATGTCTTTGGGCTACACCTTC

v_gene: TRBV12-3/TRBV12-4
j_gene: TRBJ2-5
abundance: NA
d_gene: TRBD1
CDR3aa: CASSKAADRGKTQYF
CDR3nt: TGTGCCAGCAGTAAAGCCGCCGACAGGGGAAAGACCCAGTACTTC

v_gene: TRBV10-3
j_gene: TRBJ1-6
abundance: NA
d_gene: NA
CDR3aa: CAISESFRDANSPLHF
CDR3nt: TGTGCCATCAGTGAGTCATTCCGGGACGCAAATTCACCCCTCCACTTT

v_gene: TRBV12-3/TRBV12-4
j_gene: TRBJ1-5
abundance: few
d_gene: NA
CDR3aa: CASKHTSREQPQHF
CDR3nt: TGTGCCAGTAAACACACTTCAAGGGAACAGCCCCAGCATTTT

v_gene: TRBV6-5
j_gene: TRBJ1-5
abundance: few
d_gene: NA
CDR3aa: CASRGYGQGDQPQHF
CDR3nt: TGTGCCAGCAGGGGCTATGGGCAGGGAGACCAGCCCCAGCATTTT

v_gene: TRBV15
j_gene: TRBJ2-5
abundance: few
d_gene: TRBD2
CDR3aa: CATSSPAGTSGRLSQYF
CDR3nt: TGTGCCACCAGCAGTCCTGCCGGGACTAGCGGGAGGCTGTCCCAGTACTTC

v_gene: TRBV28
j_gene: TRBJ2-7
abundance: NA
d_gene: NA
CDR3aa: CASSLLREQYF
CDR3nt: TGTGCCAGCAGTTTACTGCGCGAGCAGTACTTC

v_gene: TRBV2
j_gene: TRBJ2-3
abundance: NA
d_gene: NA
CDR3aa: CASSVDPSSKRKSTDTQYF
CDR3nt: TGTGCCAGCAGTGTCGATCCATCATCCAAGCGGAAGTCCACAGATACGCAGTATTTT

v_gene: TRBV7-9
j_gene: TRBJ2-7
abundance: few
d_gene: NA
CDR3aa: CASSLGNTVIYEQYF
CDR3nt: TGTGCCAGCAGCTTAGGCAATACAGTAATCTACGAGCAGTACTTC

v_gene: TRBV3-1
j_gene: TRBJ2-2
abundance: once
d_gene: NA
CDR3aa: CASSQFSGETGELFF
CDR3nt: TGTGCCAGCAGCCAGTTCAGTGGCGAAACCGGGGAGCTGTTTTTT